Listed below are T cell receptor beta chains from one sample, sequenced in a study of cytomegalovirus exposure and HLA in healthy donors. The data were produced by immunoSEQ multiplex PCR, yet TCRdb's version contains in-frame clones alone and is incomplete. The sample yields 95,000 to 150,000 clones, roughly 80% seen once. Sequenced input: PBMCs. The receptor set was obtained from a female donor in good health and CMV-seronegative. Both conserved end residues are part of each CDR3. D genes are given only for firm matches. Only some rows state a clone size, as once, few, many or a class for expanded clones.

NA	TRBJ2-1	TRBD2	TRBV5-1	TGCGCCAGCAGCTCTAGCGGAGACCGCTACAATGAGCAGTTCTTC	CASSSSGDRYNEQFF
NA	TRBJ1-2	TRBD1	TRBV7-9	TGTGCCAGCAGCCCTAAAATGGACAGGCTCTATGGCTACACCTTC	CASSPKMDRLYGYTF
NA	TRBJ2-1	TRBD2	TRBV5-1	TGCGCCAGCAGCTTGGTATTAGCGGGGGGGCCAGGTGAGCAGTTCTTC	CASSLVLAGGPGEQFF
NA	TRBJ1-2	TRBD1	TRBV5-6	TGTGCCAGCAGCTTGTCCGGGACAGGAGGCTACACCTTC	CASSLSGTGGYTF
NA	TRBJ2-1	NA	TRBV15	TGTGCCACCAGCAGTTCAAGGTTGGAGGAGCAGTTCTTC	CATSSSRLEEQFF
NA	TRBJ2-1	TRBD2	TRBV10-2	TGCGCCAGCAGGCCGACTAGCGGATACAATGAGCAGTTCTTC	CASRPTSGYNEQFF
NA	TRBJ1-2	TRBD1	TRBV2	TGTGCCAGCAGTGATACCGGGACAGGGTTTGGATATGGCTACACCTTC	CASSDTGTGFGYGYTF
NA	TRBJ2-1	NA	TRBV27	TGTGCCAGCAGCCCTCTCGGGGTAGCGGGCCACCAGGGGAAGCAGTTCTTC	CASSPLGVAGHQGKQFF
NA	TRBJ2-7	NA	TRBV7-2	TGTGCCAGCAGCGGTACAGGTTACGAGCAGTACTTC	CASSGTGYEQYF
few	TRBJ2-7	TRBD2	TRBV6-5	TGTGCCAGCAGTTACGACCCCACGGGGGGGGCCTACGAGCAGTACTTC	CASSYDPTGGAYEQYF
NA	TRBJ1-4	TRBD1	TRBV7-9	TGTTCCAGCAGCGTTAACAGGGGATTCTCCACTAATGAAAAACTGTTTTTT	CSSSVNRGFSTNEKLFF
once	TRBJ2-6	TRBD2	TRBV28	TGTGCCAGCAGTTTAAGTAGCGGGAGGGCCTTAGTCTCTGGGGCCAACGTCCTGACTTTC	CASSLSSGRALVSGANVLTF
NA	TRBJ2-6	NA	TRBV6-8	TGTGCCAGCATACAGTGTCGGTTAGTTGGCTCTGGGGCCAACGTCCTGACTTTC	CASIQCRLVGSGANVLTF
few	TRBJ2-7	TRBD1	TRBV18	TGTGCCAGCTCACCACGGGCGACAGGGGGGCACTTCGATCAGTACTTC	CASSPRATGGHFDQYF
NA	TRBJ2-1	TRBD2	TRBV7-6	TGTGCCAGCAGCATTAGGTCCTCGACTAGCGGGAGTTTCGGTGAGCAGTTCTTC	CASSIRSSTSGSFGEQFF
NA	TRBJ2-2	NA	TRBV5-6	TGTGCCAGCAGTTCTGACCGGCGGGGGGAGCTGTTTTTT	CASSSDRRGELFF
few	TRBJ2-7	NA	TRBV28	TGTGCCAGCAGTACGGCGGAGAGGCGAACCTCCTACGAGCAGTACTTC	CASSTAERRTSYEQYF
few	TRBJ2-1	NA	TRBV7-8	TGTGCCAGCAGCTTAGAATTCCCGGGTGGGTATGAGCAGTTCTTC	CASSLEFPGGYEQFF
NA	TRBJ1-1	NA	TRBV7-2	TGTGCCAGCAGCTTGTTACAGCTGAACACTGAAGCTTTCTTT	CASSLLQLNTEAFF
NA	TRBJ2-1	TRBD2	TRBV4-1	TGCGCCAGCAGCCAACACATACTTTCGGGACTAGCGGGAGAAAACGAGCAGTTCTTC	CASSQHILSGLAGENEQFF
once	TRBJ2-3	NA	TRBV2	TGTGCCAGCCTGCCTGAAGAGGATACGCAGTATTTT	CASLPEEDTQYF
NA	TRBJ2-5	NA	TRBV11-3	TGTGCCAGCAGCTTAGGCTCCGGGAAACCGCCGTACTTC	CASSLGSGKPPYF
NA	TRBJ2-2	NA	TRBV18	TGTGCCAGCTCACCATCACTTCTAGGGACATTCCCGGGCACCGGGGAGCTGTTTTTT	CASSPSLLGTFPGTGELFF
NA	TRBJ2-7	TRBD1	TRBV27	TGTGCCAGCAGTACCCGGGACAGGGGAGCCTACGAGCAGTACTTC	CASSTRDRGAYEQYF
NA	TRBJ2-1	NA	TRBV4-1	TGCGCCAGCAGCCAAGGGTCAGCGGGCTTACCCCGTGAGCAGTTCTTC	CASSQGSAGLPREQFF
NA	TRBJ1-1	NA	TRBV2	TGTGCCAGCAGTGGCCAAGGGGGGAACACTGAAGCTTTCTTT	CASSGQGGNTEAFF
NA	TRBJ2-1	TRBD2	TRBV5-6	TGTGCCAGCAGCTTGGGGCTAGCGGGGGCGAACCTTCGGAATGAGCAGTTCTTC	CASSLGLAGANLRNEQFF
NA	TRBJ1-1	NA	TRBV5-1	TGCGCCAGCAGTCGACCGACAGAGAACACTGAAGCTTTCTTT	CASSRPTENTEAFF
NA	TRBJ2-5	TRBD2	TRBV6-6	TGTGCCAGCAGTTATCTAGCGGGAAACCAAGAGACCCAGTACTTC	CASSYLAGNQETQYF
NA	TRBJ2-7	NA	TRBV7-2	TGTGCCAGCAGCTTAGCTGGCCCCGCCGAGCAGTACTTC	CASSLAGPAEQYF
NA	TRBJ2-1	TRBD2	TRBV19	TGTGCCAGTAGTTCAGGCCTACTAGCGGGAAACTACAATGAGCAGTTCTTC	CASSSGLLAGNYNEQFF
NA	TRBJ2-3	NA	TRBV10-3	TGTGCCATCAGTAAGGGGGGGCCCCCCGCAGATACGCAGTATTTT	CAISKGGPPADTQYF
NA	TRBJ2-1	TRBD1	TRBV5-1	TGCGCCAGCAGCCAGGGACAGGGGGCCCACAATGAGCAGTTCTTC	CASSQGQGAHNEQFF
NA	TRBJ1-1	NA	TRBV28	TGTGCCAGCAGTTTAGGAGTGCCTGAAGCTTTCTTT	CASSLGVPEAFF
NA	TRBJ1-2	TRBD1	TRBV18	TGTGCCAGCTCACCTCTAAAGGACAGGGAGCTCTATGGCTACACCTTC	CASSPLKDRELYGYTF
NA	TRBJ1-3	NA	TRBV7-8	TGTGCCAGCAGCCCTACCACCGGCTCTGGAAACACCATATATTTT	CASSPTTGSGNTIYF
NA	TRBJ1-2	NA	TRBV5-1	TGCGCCAGCAGCCCCTGGGCAGGGCCTCTTAACTATGGCTACACCTTC	CASSPWAGPLNYGYTF
NA	TRBJ1-2	TRBD1	TRBV7-9	TGTGCCAGCAGCTTGTCAGGGGGTGGCTACACCTTC	CASSLSGGGYTF
NA	TRBJ2-6	TRBD1	TRBV7-3	TGTGCCAGCAGCCCGGGGACAGGGGGCTTTGGGGCCAACGTCCTGACTTTC	CASSPGTGGFGANVLTF
few	TRBJ1-2	NA	TRBV27	TGTGCCAGCATGGACATCGGTGGAGGCTACACCTTC	CASMDIGGGYTF
NA	TRBJ2-2	TRBD1	TRBV5-6	TGTGCCAGCAGCCCCCCCGGACAGGGAATTTGGAACACCGGGGAGCTGTTTTTT	CASSPPGQGIWNTGELFF
NA	TRBJ2-3	NA	TRBV2	TGTGCCAGCAGTGAAGATAGCGGTCACACAGATACGCAGTATTTT	CASSEDSGHTDTQYF